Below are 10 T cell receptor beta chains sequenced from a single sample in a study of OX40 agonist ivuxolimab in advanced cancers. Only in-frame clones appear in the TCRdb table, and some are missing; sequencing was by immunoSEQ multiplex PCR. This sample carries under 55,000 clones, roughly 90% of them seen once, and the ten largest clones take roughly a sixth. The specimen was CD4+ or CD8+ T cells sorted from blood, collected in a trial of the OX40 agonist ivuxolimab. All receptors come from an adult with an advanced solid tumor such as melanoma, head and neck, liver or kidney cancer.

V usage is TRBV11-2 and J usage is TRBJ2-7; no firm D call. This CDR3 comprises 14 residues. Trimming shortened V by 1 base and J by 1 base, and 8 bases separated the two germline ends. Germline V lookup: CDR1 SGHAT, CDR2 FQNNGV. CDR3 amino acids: CASSLASISYEQYF. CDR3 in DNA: TGTGCCAGCAGCTTAGCTTCCATATCCTACGAGCAGTACTTC.

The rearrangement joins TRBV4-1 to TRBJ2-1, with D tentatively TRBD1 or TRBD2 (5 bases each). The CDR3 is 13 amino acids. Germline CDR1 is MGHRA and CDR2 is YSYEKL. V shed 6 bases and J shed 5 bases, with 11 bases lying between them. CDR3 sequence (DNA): TGCGCCAGCAGTCTCTTGGGGGACAATGAGCAGTTCTTC. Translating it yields CASSLLGDNEQFF.

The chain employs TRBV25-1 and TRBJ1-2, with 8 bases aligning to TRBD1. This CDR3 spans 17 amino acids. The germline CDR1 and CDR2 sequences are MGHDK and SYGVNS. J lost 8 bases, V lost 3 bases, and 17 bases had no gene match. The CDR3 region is CASSDLDRDISAGGYTF. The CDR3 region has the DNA TGTGCCAGCAGTGATCTGGACAGGGACATCTCCGCCGGGGGCTACACCTTC.

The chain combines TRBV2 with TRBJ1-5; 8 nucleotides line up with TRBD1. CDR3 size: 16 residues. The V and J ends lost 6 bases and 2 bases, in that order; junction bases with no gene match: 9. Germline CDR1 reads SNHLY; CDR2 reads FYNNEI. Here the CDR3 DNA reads TGTGCCAGCAGCCCAGGGGGCGATTTGGGCAATCAGCCCCAGCATTTT. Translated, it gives CASSPGGDLGNQPQHF.

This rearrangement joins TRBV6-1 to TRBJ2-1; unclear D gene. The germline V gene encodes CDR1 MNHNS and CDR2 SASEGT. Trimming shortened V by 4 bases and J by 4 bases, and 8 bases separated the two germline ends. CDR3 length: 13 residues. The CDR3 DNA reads TGTGCCAGCAGTGCCTTATCTTACAATGAGCAGTTCTTC. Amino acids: CASSALSYNEQFF.

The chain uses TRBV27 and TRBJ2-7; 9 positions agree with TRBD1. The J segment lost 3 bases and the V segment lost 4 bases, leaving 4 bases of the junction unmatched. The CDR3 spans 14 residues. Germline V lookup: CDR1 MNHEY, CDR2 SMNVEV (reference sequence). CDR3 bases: TGTGCCAGCAGTTGGCAGGGACAGGGCTACGAGCAGTACTTC. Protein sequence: CASSWQGQGYEQYF.

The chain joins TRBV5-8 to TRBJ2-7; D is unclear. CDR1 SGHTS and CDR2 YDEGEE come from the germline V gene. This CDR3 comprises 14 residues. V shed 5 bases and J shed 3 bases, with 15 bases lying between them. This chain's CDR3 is CASSEMNRYYEQYF. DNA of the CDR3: TGTGCCAGCAGTGAAATGAACAGATACTACGAGCAGTACTTC.

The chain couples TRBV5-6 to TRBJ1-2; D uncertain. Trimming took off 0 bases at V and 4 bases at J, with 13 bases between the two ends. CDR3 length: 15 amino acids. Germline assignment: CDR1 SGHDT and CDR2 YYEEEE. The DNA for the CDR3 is TGTGCCAGCAGCTTGGGAGCAGGTCAGGTCTATGGCTACACCTTC. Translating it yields CASSLGAGQVYGYTF.

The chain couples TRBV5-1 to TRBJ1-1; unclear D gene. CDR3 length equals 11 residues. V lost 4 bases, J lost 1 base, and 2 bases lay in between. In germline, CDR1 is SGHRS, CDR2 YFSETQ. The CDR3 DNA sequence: TGCGCCAGCAGCGGGAACACTGAAGCTTTCTTT. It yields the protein CASSGNTEAFF.

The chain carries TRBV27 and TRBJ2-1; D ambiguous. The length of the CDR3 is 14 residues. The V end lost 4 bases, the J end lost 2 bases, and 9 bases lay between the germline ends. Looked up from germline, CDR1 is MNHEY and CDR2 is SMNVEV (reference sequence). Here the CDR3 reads CASSSPQTYNEQFF. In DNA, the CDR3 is TGTGCCAGCAGTTCCCCCCAGACCTACAATGAGCAGTTCTTC.